Listed here are 10 T cell receptor beta chains from one sample, sequenced in a study of T cell repertoires in cytomegalovirus infection. MiXCR, run by TCRdb on the reads, gives a single entry per CDR3 protein. The sample shows around 530,000 distinct CDR3 sequences, around 27% of them seen only once. Sequenced material: PBMCs. These receptors came from a human donor in good health (CMV status not recorded). Some clones in this sample may be carry-over from other donors' samples.

This clonotype was picked up many times. The chain employs TRBV7-9 and TRBJ2-1, with D tentatively TRBD2 (5 bases). Trimming stripped 2 bases from V and 5 bases from J, with 13 bases between. There are 15 residues in the CDR3. The V gene's germline CDR1 is SEHNR and CDR2 FQNEAQ (reference sequence). DNA of the CDR3: TGTGCCAGCAGCTTATCGGAGGAGCGCAACAATGAGCAGTTCTTC. This gives the protein CASSLSEERNNEQFF.

Concerning this clonotype itself: One end of the junction is discordant with germline, which a read error may explain. This chain uses TRBV28 with TRBJ2-7; 12 positions agree with TRBD1. CDR3 length equals 14 residues. Germline V lookup: CDR1 MDHEN, CDR2 SYDVKM. The CDR3 DNA follows: TGTGCCAGTGAAGGGACAGGGGGCAGTCACGAGCATTACTTC. It translates to CASEGTGGSHEHYF.

This clonotype was detected a few times. The gene calls are TRBV7-9 and TRBJ1-4; D remains unclear. Trimming left V 1 base short and J 5 bases short, with 11 bases between. This CDR3 contains 15 residues. Germline loops: CDR1 SEHNR, CDR2 FQNEAQ (reference sequence). The CDR3 sequence: CASSLGTPWNEKLFF. CDR3 bases: TGTGCCAGCAGCTTAGGGACCCCTTGGAATGAAAAACTGTTTTTT.

This clonotype has just a few counts. The chain recombines TRBV6-1 with TRBJ1-1; 7 bases fit TRBD1. CDR1 and CDR2 from the germline V gene are MNHNS and SASEGT. CDR3 size: 11 residues. J gave up 9 bases and V 6 bases, and 4 bases lay outside the gene matches. Here the CDR3 DNA reads TGTGCCAGCAGCAGACAGGGTAAAGCTTTCTTT. Encoded protein: CASSRQGKAFF.

The V call is TRBV6-6, the J call TRBJ1-2; D gene unclear. Germline CDR1 and CDR2: MNHNY and SVGAGI (reference sequence). The CDR3 totals 13 residues. V was trimmed by 2 bases and J by 5 bases, leaving 9 bases between them. CDR3 region: CASSYDSRYGYTF. CDR3 nucleotides: TGTGCCAGCAGTTACGATTCGCGGTATGGCTACACCTTC.

The V gene is TRBV19, the J gene TRBJ2-1, with TRBD2 matching over 8 bases. Germline loops: CDR1 LNHDA, CDR2 SQIVND (reference sequence). V dropped 7 bases and J dropped 0; count of bases not matched to a gene: 5. CDR3 length: 15 amino acids. In DNA, the CDR3 is TGTGCCAGTACCAGCGGGAGTTCCTCCTACAATGAGCAGTTCTTC. Residues: CASTSGSSSYNEQFF.

This clonotype was counted between two and nine times. The rearrangement uses TRBV28 and TRBJ2-3; no reliable D call. The V and J ends lost 1 base and 2 bases respectively, with 10 bases between them. Germline CDR1 and CDR2: MDHEN and SYDVKM. This CDR3 spans 15 amino acids. CDR3 protein: CASSLFPGYTDTQYF. CDR3 in DNA: TGTGCCAGCAGTTTATTCCCCGGATACACAGATACGCAGTATTTT.

The chain uses TRBV7-2 and TRBJ2-3; 8 bases match TRBD2. CDR1 and CDR2 from the germline V gene are SGHTA and FQGNSA. The CDR3 length is 16 residues. J was trimmed by 4 bases and V by 5 bases; bases with no gene match: 11. The CDR3 DNA is TGTGCCAGCAGCCGTAGCGGGATTGAGCCGGCAGATACGCAGTATTTT. It is translated as CASSRSGIEPADTQYF.

In its sample, this clonotype was seen once. This sequence joins TRBV6-6 and TRBJ2-1, with D perhaps matching TRBD1 or TRBD2 (5 bases each). The V gene's germline CDR1 is MNHNY and CDR2 SVGAGI (reference sequence). The CDR3 consists of 14 residues. V was cut by 5 bases and J by 10 bases, with 18 bases left in between. CDR3 DNA sequence: TGTGCCAGCAGTATGGGGACGGCCCTTCAAGAGCAGTTCTTC. Translated: CASSMGTALQEQFF.

V usage is TRBV6-8 and J usage is TRBJ2-1, with 9 nucleotides matching TRBD2. CDR1 and CDR2 from the germline V gene are MNHGY and SAAAGT. This CDR3 has 17 residues. The trim removed 6 bases at V and 10 bases at J, leaving 19 bases unmatched. Here the CDR3 DNA reads TGTGCCAGCAGCACCCTAGACGCGGGAGGGCCCCCGGGAGAGCAGTTCTTC. Residues: CASSTLDAGGPPGEQFF.